The entry that follows covers one T cell receptor beta chain sequence. During surgery, about 0.45-1 mL peripheral blood was drawn from four of eight donors. The repertoire was sequenced with immunoSEQ multiplex PCR; TCRdb's copy has only in-frame clones and lacks some. This sample has tens of thousands of clones, with around 93% found just once. The record originates from a study of human thymus T cells. This TCR derives from a girl in the first two years of life with a congenital heart defect but otherwise immunologically healthy. The sequencing input was blood.

The CDR3 DNA is TGTGCCAGCAGCCCTAGCCCAGGGGGCACTGAAGCTTTCTTT. Protein: CASSPSPGGTEAFF. This chain connects TRBV28 to TRBJ1-1; 7 nucleotides line up with TRBD1. This CDR3 contains 14 residues. CDR1 is MDHEN and CDR2 is SYDVKM in the germline V gene. J was trimmed by 4 bases and V by 6 bases; bases with no gene match: 8.